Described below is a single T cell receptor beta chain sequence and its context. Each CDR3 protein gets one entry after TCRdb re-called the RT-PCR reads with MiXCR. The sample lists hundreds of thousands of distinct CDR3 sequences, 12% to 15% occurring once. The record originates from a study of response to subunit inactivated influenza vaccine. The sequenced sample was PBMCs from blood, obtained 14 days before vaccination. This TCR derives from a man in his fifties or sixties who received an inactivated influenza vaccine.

In DNA form, the CDR3 reads TGTGCCAGCAAGCCTTGGGGGGAACATAATTCACCCCTCCACTTT. Protein: CASKPWGEHNSPLHF. The genes are TRBV6-1 and TRBJ1-6; TRBD1 is a possible D gene (5 bases). Trimming removed 7 bases from V and 5 bases from J, with 15 bases in between. The CDR3 contains 15 residues. Germline V gene lookup returns CDR1 MNHNS and CDR2 SASEGT.